This T cell receptor (beta chain) is from a study of T cells after yellow fever vaccination. About the research overall: Fractions of limited cellularity were prepared by means of SMART-Seq v4 Ultra Low Input. Broader study findings: Repertoires obtained by FACS sorting could include abundant clonotypes that entered as contaminants from the bulk population. Just a small share of clonotypes turned up in the CD4 compartment as well as the CD8 compartment.

Template switching by 5'RACE produced TCR cDNA, adding a universal primer site and UMIs. TCRdb re-analysed the 5' RACE reads in MiXCR, keeping a single row per CDR3 protein. The sample includes about 99,000 distinct CDR3 sequences, around 5.8% of them seen just once. With respect to this clonotype: The antigen remains unidentified.

Trimming cost V 1 base and J 4 bases, with 14 bases left between them. From germline, CDR1 is LGHNA and CDR2 YSLEER. The length of the CDR3 is 15 residues. This rearrangement joins TRBV4-3 to TRBJ2-7; possibly TRBD1 for D (7 bases). This material consisted of CD8+ T cells sorted from PBMCs, taken 10 days after the yellow fever booster vaccination. This receptor was obtained from a man in his late teens or twenties who received the YFV17D yellow fever vaccine. The DNA for the CDR3 is TGCGCCAGCAGCCAAGGCGGGTCAGGGGGGTACGAGCAGTACTTC. Translating gives CASSQGGSGGYEQYF.